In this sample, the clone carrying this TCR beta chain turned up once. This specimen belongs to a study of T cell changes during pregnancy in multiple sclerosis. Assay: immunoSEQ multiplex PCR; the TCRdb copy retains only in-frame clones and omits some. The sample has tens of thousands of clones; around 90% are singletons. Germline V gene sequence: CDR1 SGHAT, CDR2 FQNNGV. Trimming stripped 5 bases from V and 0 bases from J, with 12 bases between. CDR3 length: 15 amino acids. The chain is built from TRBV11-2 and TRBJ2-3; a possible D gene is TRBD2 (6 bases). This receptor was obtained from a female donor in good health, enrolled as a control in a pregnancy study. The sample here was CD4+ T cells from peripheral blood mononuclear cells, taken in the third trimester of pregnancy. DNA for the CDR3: TGTGCCAGCAGCCATAGCGGCCCTAGCACAGATACGCAGTATTTT. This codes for CASSHSGPSTDTQYF.